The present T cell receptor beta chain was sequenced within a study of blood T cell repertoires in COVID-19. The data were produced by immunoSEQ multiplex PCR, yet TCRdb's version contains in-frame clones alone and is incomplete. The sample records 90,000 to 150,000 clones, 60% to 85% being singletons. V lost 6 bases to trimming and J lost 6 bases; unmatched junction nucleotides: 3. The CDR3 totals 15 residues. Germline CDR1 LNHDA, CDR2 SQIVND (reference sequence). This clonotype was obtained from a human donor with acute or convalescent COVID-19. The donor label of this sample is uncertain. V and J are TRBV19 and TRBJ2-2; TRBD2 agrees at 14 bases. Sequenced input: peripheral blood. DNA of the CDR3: TGTGCCAGTAGCAGACTAGCGGGGGGGCCCGGGGAGCTGTTTTTT. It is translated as CASSRLAGGPGELFF.